What follows are 19 T cell receptor beta chains derived from one specimen sequenced in a study of T-cell reconstitution after alpha-beta-depleted transplantation in children. Unique molecular identifiers were incorporated during preparation of the TCRbeta library. TCRdb ran MiXCR on the PCR reads and lists one entry per CDR3 protein. The sample lists 500,000 to 750,000 distinct CDR3 sequences, under 15% seen once, with around 2.2% in the top ten. The source material was PBMCs, mostly from graft donor cells, sampled 360 days after TCRalphabeta/CD19-depleted stem cell transplant. These receptors were obtained from a male patient younger than 18 who had a stem cell transplant for acute myeloid leukemia, so the T cells may come from the graft donor.

This chain links TRBV20-1 with TRBJ1-4; D possibly corresponds to TRBD1 (6 bases). Germline V gives CDR1 DFQATT, CDR2 SNEGSKA (reference sequence). Trimming took off 5 bases at V and 2 bases at J, with 9 bases between the two ends. The CDR3 has 13 residues. CDR3 sequence reads: CSAPGDTNEKLFF. CDR3 in DNA: TGCAGTGCTCCAGGGGATACTAATGAAAAACTGTTTTTT.

The genes are TRBV23-1 and TRBJ2-7; 7 positions match TRBD1. TRBV23-1 belongs to the ORF category, with a function that is uncertain. The ends lost 3 bases at V and 5 bases at J; junction bases unmatched: 7. CDR3 size: 14 residues. CDR3 bases: TGCGCCAGCAGTCAGGTGGGACAGAGGCACGAGCAGTACTTC. Amino acid sequence: CASSQVGQRHEQYF.

This sequence joins TRBV5-1 and TRBJ2-7; TRBD2 is a possible D gene (6 bases). Trimming stripped 0 bases from V and 2 bases from J, with 12 bases between. Germline V CDR1 and CDR2: SGHRS, YFSETQ. The CDR3 extends over 15 amino acids. CDR3 sequence: CASSLAGSSTYEQYF. In DNA, the CDR3 is TGCGCCAGCAGCTTGGCCGGGAGCAGTACCTACGAGCAGTACTTC.

V usage is TRBV6-2 or TRBV6-3 and J usage is TRBJ1-5, with 7 bases aligning to TRBD1. V lost 5 bases, J lost 4 bases, and 8 bases stayed unmatched. This CDR3 has 15 amino acids. CDR1 and CDR2 (germline): MNHEY, SVGEGT. CDR3 in DNA: TGTGCCAGCAGTATGGGACAGTTGGTAAATCAGCCCCAGCATTTT. This translates into CASSMGQLVNQPQHF.

This clonotype occurred many times. The chain uses TRBV29-1 and TRBJ2-3, with 9 bases identical to TRBD2. The J segment lost 2 bases and the V segment lost 1 base, leaving 1 base of the junction unmatched. CDR1 and CDR2 (germline): SQVTM, ANQGSEA. The CDR3 consists of 14 residues. CDR3 in amino acids: CSVEVAGVTDTQYF. CDR3 DNA sequence: TGCAGCGTTGAAGTAGCGGGAGTCACAGATACGCAGTATTTT.

This clonotype was detected a few times. This chain uses TRBV28 with TRBJ2-4; 7 bases fit TRBD1. Germline CDR1 and CDR2: MDHEN and SYDVKM. The CDR3 spans 18 residues. Trimming at V came to 5 bases and at J to 1 base, leaving 14 bases not matched to a gene. The CDR3: CASSNPYRGPAAKNIQYF. DNA of the CDR3: TGTGCCAGCAGTAACCCCTACAGGGGCCCGGCGGCCAAAAACATTCAGTACTTC.

This chain uses TRBV7-8 with TRBJ2-2; 9 positions agree with TRBD2. This CDR3 has 18 amino acids. CDR1 is SGHVS and CDR2 is FQNEAQ in the germline V gene. V shed 1 base and J 5 bases; nucleotides not matched to a gene: 11. The CDR3 DNA reads TGTGCCAGCAGCTTAGATATGGTAGCGGGAGCGATTACCGGGGAGCTGTTTTTT. It yields the protein CASSLDMVAGAITGELFF.

This clonotype came up many times. The V gene is TRBV15, the J gene TRBJ2-7; the D is unclear. Germline CDR1 and CDR2: LNHNV and YYDKDF (reference sequence). The length of the CDR3 is 13 residues. The V end was cut by 6 bases, the J end by 3 bases, with 12 bases between. CDR3 in DNA: TGTGCCACCAGTCGAAAGCGTTTCTACGAGCAGTACTTC. Protein product: CATSRKRFYEQYF.

This clonotype was observed a few times. The genes are TRBV9 and TRBJ2-7; D is perhaps TRBD1 or TRBD2 (5 bases each). Trimming shortened V by 0 bases and J by 7 bases, and 8 bases separated the two germline ends. CDR1 and CDR2 (germline): SGDLS, YYNGEE. This CDR3 has 12 residues. The CDR3 sequence is CASSVDEGEQYF. In DNA, the CDR3 is TGTGCCAGCAGCGTAGATGAGGGGGAGCAGTACTTC.

The chain combines TRBV28 with TRBJ2-7; 8 bases map to TRBD2. Germline-derived CDR1 and CDR2 are MDHEN and SYDVKM. V shed 6 bases and J 5 bases; nucleotides not matched to a gene: 18. The length of the CDR3 is 17 residues. CDR3 in DNA: TGTGCCAGCAGCCCCACCCTTCTAGCGGGTGGGGTGGACGAGCAGTACTTC. It yields the protein CASSPTLLAGGVDEQYF.

This rearrangement joins TRBV5-1 to TRBJ2-5; D may be TRBD1 or TRBD2 (5 bases each). CDR1 is SGHRS and CDR2 is YFSETQ in the germline V gene. The CDR3 is 11 residues long. The V end lost 4 bases, the J end lost 9 bases, and 10 bases lay between the germline ends. The DNA for the CDR3 is TGCGCCAGCAGCACCATGGGGGCCCAGTACTTC. Translated, it gives CASSTMGAQYF.

The chain joins TRBV28 to TRBJ2-1, with 8 positions matching TRBD2. V dropped 4 bases and J dropped 0; count of bases not matched to a gene: 8. The CDR3 covers 17 residues. Germline-derived CDR1 and CDR2 are MDHEN and SYDVKM. The CDR3 bases are TGTGCCAGCAGTTGGGGGACTAGTAGTGTCTCCTACAATGAGCAGTTCTTC. It translates to CASSWGTSSVSYNEQFF.

The chain has TRBV15 and TRBJ2-5; TRBD1 aligns across 9 bases. V lost 1 base to trimming and J lost 5 bases; unmatched junction nucleotides: 5. The length of the CDR3 is 15 residues. Germline V CDR1 and CDR2: LNHNV, YYDKDF (reference sequence). The chain's CDR3 is CATSRATGGKETQYF. CDR3 DNA: TGTGCCACCAGCAGAGCGACAGGGGGAAAGGAGACCCAGTACTTC.

This clonotype was counted ten times or more. The V call is TRBV7-2, the J call TRBJ2-5; 8 bases are shared with TRBD2. V was pared by 2 bases and J by 4 bases, with 6 bases of the junction left unmatched. The CDR3 length is 15 residues. From germline, CDR1 is SGHTA and CDR2 FQGNSA. DNA of the CDR3: TGTGCCAGCAGCTTATCCGGGAGGGTAGCAGAGACCCAGTACTTC. Its protein is CASSLSGRVAETQYF.

The chain uses TRBV7-9 and TRBJ1-5, with D unresolved. V lost 1 base, J lost 10 bases, and 8 bases lay in between. The CDR3 runs 12 residues. The germline V gene encodes CDR1 SEHNR and CDR2 FQNEAQ (reference sequence). CDR3 DNA sequence: TGTGCCAGCAGCTTAGGGGGTGGACCCCAGCATTTT. Protein sequence: CASSLGGGPQHF.

This clonotype showed up many times. The chain recombines TRBV12-3 or TRBV12-4 with TRBJ2-2; D may be TRBD2 (6 bases). With 8 bases removed from V and 4 bases from J, the gap between germline ends came to 14 bases. The CDR3 has 14 amino acids. This CDR3 reads CASGTAGSTGELFF. The CDR3 DNA reads as TGTGCCAGCGGGACCGCGGGGAGCACCGGGGAGCTGTTTTTT.

This clonotype was observed a handful of times. The chain combines TRBV28 with TRBJ2-2; D possibly corresponds to TRBD2 (5 bases). V lost 9 bases and J lost 6, with 17 bases in between. The CDR3 is 14 residues long. Germline V gene lookup returns CDR1 MDHEN and CDR2 SYDVKM. CDR3: CASNDSRRPGELFF. CDR3 nucleotides: TGTGCCAGTAACGACTCCAGGAGGCCCGGGGAGCTGTTTTTT. Drawing the rest from reference TRBV28 and TRBJ2-2, the complete variable domain is DVKVTQSSRYLVKRTGEKVFLECVQDMDHENMFWYRQDPGLGLRLIYFSYDVKMKEKGDIPEGYSVSREKKERFSLILESASTNQTSMYLCASNDSRRPGELFFGEGSRLTVL.

This clonotype has ten or more counts. This chain connects TRBV12-3 or TRBV12-4 to TRBJ2-7, with 9 bases identical to TRBD2. CDR3 length: 14 amino acids. The V segment lost 7 bases and the J segment 5 bases; nucleotides outside the gene matches: 9. CDR3 residues: CASTVSGSLDEQYF. CDR3 nucleotide sequence: TGTGCCAGCACCGTTAGCGGGAGTCTGGACGAGCAGTACTTC.

This clonotype was picked up many times. The rearrangement uses TRBV4-3 and TRBJ2-7; D may be TRBD1 (5 bases). V was pared by 1 base and J by 7 bases, with 14 bases between. Germline V gives CDR1 LGHNA, CDR2 YSLEER. CDR3 length equals 14 residues. In DNA, the CDR3 is TGCGCCAGCAGCCAAGTTGGGGCGTTGGGTGAGCAGTACTTC. It specifies CASSQVGALGEQYF.